These T cell receptor beta chains were read from a single sample in a study of T cell repertoires in cytomegalovirus infection. One entry per CDR3 protein, called by TCRdb with MiXCR from the reads. Found here are 550,000 to 850,000 distinct CDR3 sequences, around 31% of them singletons; the top ten hold 15% to 20%. These receptors have no identified antigens. The material sequenced was cultured PBMCs, taken from culture after CMV antigen stimulation. The receptors stem from a human donor in good health (CMV status not recorded). Some clones in this sample may be carry-over from other donors' samples. CDR3s include the opening cysteine and the closing phenylalanine or tryptophan. Each record gives: V gene, CDR3 protein.

>TRBV18
CASSPGGKDQPQHF
>TRBV18
CASSPMRVSSYEQYF
>TRBV2
CASSEEVSDEQYF
>TRBV6-6
CASSLIPDRGGEQYF
>TRBV10-3
CAISAGRGRATNEKLFF
>TRBV19
CASSTGSISYEQYF
>TRBV7-6
CASSKETWGEQYF
>TRBV19
CASSGSSGGKSSYEQYF
>TRBV20-1
CSPLGSYTEAFF
>TRBV20-1
CSAGGGESFGYTF
>TRBV5-1
CASRKDVRQETQYF
>TRBV14
CASSQAELDEQFF
>TRBV7-2
CASSSLGGGSNYEQYF
>TRBV28
CASSFAGGPNIQYF
>TRBV6-8
CASSYSDYYGYTF
>TRBV20-1
CSAVGQGMYVGYNEQFF
>TRBV6-1
CASSEGGTGINYGYTF
>TRBV12-3/TRBV12-4
CASSSPGQGFPQETQYF
>TRBV20-1
CSARDPAGTNNEQFF
>TRBV6-1
CASSVVGIANTGELFF
>TRBV7-2
CASGQLANTGELFF
>TRBV5-1
CASSPSGLPNVRFVQYF
>TRBV20-1
CSAPGLAATGNNEQFF
>TRBV4-2
CASSQDPRAYGYTF
>TRBV7-8
CASSWTNYNSPLHF
>TRBV7-2
CASSRSGGVGGELFF
>TRBV28
CASSLRGGLGTQYF
>TRBV20-1
CSAPDEISGRSGEQFF
>TRBV5-8
CASSPHLTQYF
>TRBV4-1
CTSSQDGSYEQYF